The rows below give T cell receptor beta chains drawn from one sample of a study of immune evolution from preneoplasia to lung adenocarcinoma. Generated by immunoSEQ multiplex PCR, the TCRdb table keeps only in-frame clones and is missing some. The top ten hold under 3% of the sample, which has fewer than 8,000 clones, about 80% seen once. The sequencing input was FFPE minimally invasive lung adenocarcinoma tissue. These receptors all stem from a person aged 65 to 85 with lung adenocarcinoma. Both conserved end residues are part of each CDR3.

TRBV7-9	TRBJ2-2	CASSGQGNAGELFF
TRBV4-1	TRBJ1-3	CASSRTQDSGNTIYF
TRBV6-1	TRBJ2-7	CASSEWPSGVPDF
TRBV11-2	TRBJ2-1	CASSRDRGQGDEQFF
TRBV6-1	TRBJ1-2	CASSDRGQGVGGYTF
TRBV28	TRBJ1-1	CASSSDRMNTEAFF
TRBV5-4	TRBJ2-2	CASGTTNTGELFF
TRBV30	TRBJ1-5	CAWSVLGPRGNQPQHF
TRBV18	TRBJ2-5	CASSPVATGETQYF
TRBV5-4	TRBJ1-5	CASSLLGSQPQHF
TRBV5-6	TRBJ2-3	CASSLVQGDTQYF
TRBV6-1	TRBJ2-1	CASSPGPLPYNEQFF
TRBV29-1	TRBJ1-1	CSARDSEAFF
TRBV30	TRBJ1-6	CAWIIQGMGSPLHF
TRBV5-1	TRBJ1-2	CASSSTGPGYTF
TRBV5-1	TRBJ2-5	CASKERGTQYF
TRBV28	TRBJ1-6	CASSTGPAYNSPLHF
TRBV4-1	TRBJ1-6	CASSQGEGGGSRSPLHF
TRBV2	TRBJ1-2	CASSEGTISYGYTF
TRBV9	TRBJ2-5	CASSAQLQSQETQYF
TRBV18	TRBJ2-7	CASSLPDLREQYF
TRBV6-5	TRBJ2-2	CASRPSLSTGELFF
TRBV30	TRBJ2-1	CAWSVPRSSYNEQFF
TRBV7-9	TRBJ2-3	CASSHPTGQSSTDTQYF
TRBV6-4	TRBJ2-3	CASSESARPADTQYF
TRBV6-1	TRBJ1-1	CASREDRLNTEAFF
TRBV6-1	TRBJ2-6	CASSEAQMAGANVLTF
TRBV5-6	TRBJ2-7	CASSPGTGVREQYF
TRBV11-3	TRBJ2-5	CASSLNRLETQYF
TRBV30	TRBJ2-1	CAWRLSGTGYNEQFF
TRBV6-1	TRBJ2-1	CASSEVPTGGYNEQFF
TRBV30	TRBJ1-3	CAWSKDSSGNTIYF
TRBV5-1	TRBJ1-1	CASSLGSMNTEAFF
TRBV11-3	TRBJ2-3	CASSLGSARTDTQYF